The 2 T cell receptor beta chains below all came from one sample that was sequenced in a study of a mutant IDH1 vaccine in newly diagnosed glioma. TCRdb keeps only in-frame clones here, not all; method: immunoSEQ multiplex PCR. The data show under 40,000 clones, with over 65% seen just once and about 11% held by the top ten. Time point in this sample: week 35, safety follow-up. Doses consisted of 300 ug of mutant IDH1 20-mer peptide each, paired with topical imiquimod. These receptors' targets are unknown. This sample comprised PBMCs, obtained from a glioma patient whose treatment included an IDH1 peptide vaccine. Source of these receptors: a woman in her 40s with glioma.

The chain is built from TRBV5-1 and TRBJ2-1; a weak D match, TRBD2 (7 bases). The CDR3 spans 14 residues. From germline, CDR1 is SGHRS and CDR2 YFSETQ. The V end was cut by 4 bases, the J end by 5 bases, with 13 bases between. CDR3 bases: TGCGCCAGCAGCATCCTAGGGGGGGACAATGAGCAGTTCTTC. Its translation is CASSILGGDNEQFF. Together with reference TRBV5-1 and TRBJ2-1, the CDR3 gives the full variable domain: KAGVTQTPRYLIKTRGQQVTLSCSPISGHRSVSWYQQTPGQGLQFLFEYFSETQRNKGNFPGRFSGRQFSNSRSEMNVSTLELGDSALYLCASSILGGDNEQFFGPGTRLTVL.

This clone showed up just a few times. The genes are TRBV19 and TRBJ2-1; D is possibly TRBD1 (6 bases). This CDR3 has 15 residues. Germline V lookup: CDR1 LNHDA, CDR2 SQIVND (reference sequence). V was shortened by 4 bases and J by 0 bases, with 10 bases between the two germline ends. The CDR3 DNA sequence: TGTGCCAGTAGTACCACAGGGTTCTCCTACAATGAGCAGTTCTTC. Translation gives CASSTTGFSYNEQFF.